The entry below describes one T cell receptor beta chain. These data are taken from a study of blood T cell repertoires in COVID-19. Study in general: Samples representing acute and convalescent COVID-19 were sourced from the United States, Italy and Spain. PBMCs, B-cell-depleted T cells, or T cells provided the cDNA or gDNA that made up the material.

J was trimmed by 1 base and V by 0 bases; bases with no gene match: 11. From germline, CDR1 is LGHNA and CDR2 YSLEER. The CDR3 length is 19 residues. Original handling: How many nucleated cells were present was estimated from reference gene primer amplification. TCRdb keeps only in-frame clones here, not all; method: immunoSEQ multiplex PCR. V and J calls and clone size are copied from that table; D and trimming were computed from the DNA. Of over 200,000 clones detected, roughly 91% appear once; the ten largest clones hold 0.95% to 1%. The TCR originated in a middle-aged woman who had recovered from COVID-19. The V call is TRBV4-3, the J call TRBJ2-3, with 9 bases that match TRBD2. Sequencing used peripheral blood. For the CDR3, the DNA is TGCGCCAGCAGCCAAGATTTGCTCCTAGCGGGAAAGGGCACAGATACGCAGTATTTT. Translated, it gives CASSQDLLLAGKGTDTQYF.